This TCR beta chain emerged from a study of blood T cell repertoires in COVID-19. Study context: PBMCs, B-cell-depleted T cells, or T cells were the source of the cDNA or gDNA that made up the material.

Deletions cut 6 bases from V and 6 bases from J, with 17 bases between. Germline CDR1 MNHEY, CDR2 SVGAGI. The CDR3 runs 14 residues. Original data processing: From reference gene primer amplification, estimates of nucleated cell counts were derived. Using immunoSEQ multiplex PCR, the repertoire was profiled, and TCRdb retains in-frame clones only, with some absent. Clone size and the V and J calls come from that table; the DNA yielded D and trimming. The repertoire holds about 74,000 clones, about nine tenths seen once, with under 1.1% in the top ten. This receptor was taken from a woman in her forties or fifties in a cohort sampled during active COVID-19. This chain joins TRBV6-5 and TRBJ1-1, with D uncertain. Sequences were obtained from peripheral blood. The DNA for the CDR3 is TGTGCCAGCAGCATTGCGTGGAGGGATTCTGAAGCTTTCTTT. This sequence encodes CASSIAWRDSEAFF.